The clone carrying this TCR beta chain was counted many times. As yet, its antigen is unknown. V was clipped by 8 bases and J by 7 bases; unmatched bases: 11. CDR3 length: 15 residues. CDR1 and CDR2 from the germline V gene are MNHEY and SMNVEV (reference sequence). This specimen comes from a study of identical twins. Whole-study findings and limits: For cord blood, abundant beta clonotypes had fewer insertions, unlike memory repertoires, which showed none. Models predicted too little out-of-frame TCR alpha sharing in monozygotic twins.

Each cDNA held unique molecular identifiers, and template switching gave it a universal primer site. TCRdb recomputed calls from the 5' RACE reads with MiXCR, one row per CDR3 protein. This sample has about 240,000 distinct CDR3 sequences, with roughly 10% found just once. The clonotype comes from a man aged 45 to 65 in good health. Material: memory T cells sorted from blood. This rearrangement joins TRBV27 to TRBJ2-1, with 10 bases aligning to TRBD2. The CDR3 region is CASSLRASGRNEQFF. CDR3 coding DNA: TGTGCCAGCTCCCTAAGGGCTAGCGGGAGAAATGAGCAGTTCTTC.